What follows is one TCR beta chain and its context. This entry is derived from a study of technical replicates of blood from several donors. Generated by immunoSEQ multiplex PCR, the TCRdb table keeps only in-frame clones and is missing some. The sample lists 90,000 to 100,000 clones, 90% to 97% seen once, with 0.36% in the top ten. Trimming shortened V by 3 bases and J by 4 bases, and 13 bases separated the two germline ends. The CDR3 totals 14 residues. Germline CDR1 is SGHVS and CDR2 is FQNEAQ. The chain links TRBV7-8 to TRBJ2-7, with a tentative D call TRBD1 (6 bases). The TCR sequence derives from a human donor in good health. What was sequenced was T cells isolated from PBMCs. Here the CDR3 reads CASSLSRDKYEQYF. DNA for the CDR3: TGTGCCAGCAGCTTGAGCCGGGACAAATACGAGCAGTACTTC.